This entry is about one T cell receptor (beta chain). This sample stems from a study of T-cell memory formation after mild COVID-19. CDR3 length: 14 amino acids. With 2 bases removed from V and 2 bases from J, the gap between germline ends came to 7 bases. TCRdb passed the 5' RACE reads through MiXCR, listing each CDR3 protein once. The profile covers hundreds of thousands of distinct CDR3 sequences, with roughly 20% appearing a single time and roughly 8.1% taken by the ten largest. This receptor was identified in an adult woman who had mild COVID-19 (a few samples of this study predate the infection). Cell type and time point are not known. The chain couples TRBV12-3 or TRBV12-4 to TRBJ1-5; D is unclear. Sequenced: PBMCs or a T cell subset sorted from them (not recorded which). Here the CDR3 reads CASSLQMGNQPQHF. The DNA for the CDR3 is TGTGCCAGCAGTTTACAGATGGGCAATCAGCCCCAGCATTTT.